The 9 T cell receptor beta chains presented below share a single source sample, sequenced in a study of cytomegalovirus exposure and HLA in healthy donors. PCR amplification relied on 60 Vbeta primers (plus 13 Jbeta primers). The assay was immunoSEQ multiplex PCR, and TCRdb's table has in-frame clones only and misses some. The data show under 150,000 clones, roughly 80% seen once. Source material: PBMCs. These receptors all stem from a man aged 40-49 years in good health and CMV-seropositive.

In nucleotides, the CDR3 is TGTGCCAGCAGCCAAGAGGGGCACGGAAATTCACCCCTCCACTTT. Translated, it gives CASSQEGHGNSPLHF. This chain connects TRBV4-2 to TRBJ1-6; TRBD1 is a possible D gene (5 bases). V was trimmed by 0 bases and J by 7 bases, leaving 10 bases between them. The CDR3 covers 15 residues. CDR1 and CDR2 (germline): LGHNA, YNFKEQ.

This clone was seen only a few times. The V and J genes are TRBV7-8 and TRBJ2-3; maybe TRBD2 (5 bases). Germline CDR1 and CDR2: SGHVS and FQNEAQ. The CDR3 runs to 15 residues. The V end was cut by 1 base, the J end by 4 bases, with 12 bases between. The CDR3 bases are TGTGCCAGCAGCTTAGTCGGGAACCGTCCAGATACGCAGTATTTT. It translates to CASSLVGNRPDTQYF.

This chain connects TRBV5-1 to TRBJ2-7, with 9 bases fitting TRBD1. This CDR3 has 14 residues. Germline CDR1 reads SGHRS; CDR2 reads YFSETQ. V gave up 1 base and J gave up 5 bases; unmatched junction bases: 4. The CDR3 spells CASSLRDRVDEQYF. CDR3 DNA sequence: TGCGCCAGCAGCTTGCGGGACAGGGTCGACGAGCAGTACTTC.

The chain is built from TRBV11-2 and TRBJ2-3; the D is unclear. The CDR3 length is 11 residues. With 4 bases removed from V and 7 bases from J, the gap between germline ends came to 6 bases. Germline-derived CDR1 and CDR2 are SGHAT and FQNNGV. The CDR3 reads CASSSGNTQYF. The CDR3 DNA follows: TGTGCCAGCAGCTCTGGCAATACGCAGTATTTT.

To note about this clone: Distinct nucleotide sequences in the sample also encode this CDR3. The chain combines TRBV7-2 with TRBJ2-7, with TRBD1 as a possible D gene (5 bases). The CDR3 runs to 12 residues. Trimming stripped 4 bases from V and 4 bases from J, with 8 bases between. Germline CDR1 is SGHTA and CDR2 is FQGNSA. The CDR3 sequence is CASSSQGYEQYF. The CDR3 DNA follows: TGTGCCAGCAGCTCCCAGGGTTACGAGCAGTACTTC.

The J gene is TRBJ2-2, the V gene TRBV5-1; 7 bases line up with TRBD1. This CDR3 is 16 amino acids long. The germline CDR1 and CDR2 sequences are SGHRS and YFSETQ. Trimming took 4 bases from V and 2 from J; bases not matched to a gene: 8. Written as DNA, the CDR3 is TGCGCCAGCAGCCTAAGGACAGGTCCTAACACCGGGGAGCTGTTTTTT. This gives the protein CASSLRTGPNTGELFF.

This chain uses TRBV18 with TRBJ1-1; a possible D gene is TRBD1 (6 bases). Germline loops: CDR1 KGHSH, CDR2 LQKENI. The CDR3 is 16 amino acids. Trimming took 4 bases from V and 1 from J, leaving 16 bases between them. As DNA, the CDR3 is TGTGCCAGCTCACGCCAACCCACAGGGCCGAACACTGAAGCTTTCTTT. Amino acids: CASSRQPTGPNTEAFF.

The chain is built from TRBV5-8 and TRBJ2-3, with 12 bases that match TRBD2. The germline V gene encodes CDR1 SGHTS and CDR2 YDEGEE. The CDR3 covers 16 residues. V dropped 4 bases and J dropped 0; count of bases not matched to a gene: 3. The CDR3 spells CASSQGTSGSTDTQYF. The CDR3 nucleotides read TGTGCCAGCAGCCAGGGGACTAGCGGGAGCACAGATACGCAGTATTTT.

About this clone: Germline is not matched at one junction end, which may reflect a read error. The chain is built from TRBV6-1 and TRBJ2-1, with a weak D call TRBD1 (6 bases). Germline V gives CDR1 MNHNS, CDR2 SASEGT. The CDR3 covers 13 residues. The DNA of the CDR3 is TGTGCCAGCAGTGAAATAAAGACAGGCCTCGAGGTCTTC. This translates into CASSEIKTGLEVF.